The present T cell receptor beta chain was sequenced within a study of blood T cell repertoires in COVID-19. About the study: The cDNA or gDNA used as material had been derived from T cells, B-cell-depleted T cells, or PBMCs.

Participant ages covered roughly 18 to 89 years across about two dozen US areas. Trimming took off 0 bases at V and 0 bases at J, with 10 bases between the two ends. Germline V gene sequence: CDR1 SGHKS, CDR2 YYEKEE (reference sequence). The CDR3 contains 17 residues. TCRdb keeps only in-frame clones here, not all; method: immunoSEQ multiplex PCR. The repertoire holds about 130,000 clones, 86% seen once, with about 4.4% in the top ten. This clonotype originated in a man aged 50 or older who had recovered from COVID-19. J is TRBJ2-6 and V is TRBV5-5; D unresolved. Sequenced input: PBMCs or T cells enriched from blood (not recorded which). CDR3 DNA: TGTGCCAGCAGCTTGGTTCGGTCGAGCTCTGGGGCCAACGTCCTGACTTTC. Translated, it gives CASSLVRSSSGANVLTF.